Shown below are 14 T cell receptor beta chains from a single sample sequenced in a study of OX40 agonist ivuxolimab in advanced cancers. Data came from immunoSEQ multiplex PCR; TCRdb stores just in-frame clones and leaves some out. The sample lists 16,000 or so clones, around four fifths occurring once. The sample in question was CD4+ or CD8+ T cells sorted from blood, obtained in a trial of the OX40 agonist ivuxolimab. These receptors came from an adult with an advanced solid tumor such as melanoma, head and neck, liver or kidney cancer.

This chain links TRBV10-3 with TRBJ1-6; TRBD1 agrees at 8 bases. Trimming took 10 bases from V and 6 from J; bases not matched to a gene: 11. CDR3 length: 15 amino acids. Germline V lookup: CDR1 ENHRY, CDR2 SYGVKD. DNA for the CDR3: TGTGCCAGCCGAGCCCAGGGGGCGATTAATTCACCCCTCCACTTT. Translation gives CASRAQGAINSPLHF.

V is TRBV6-6 and J is TRBJ1-4; no clear D gene. V lost 0 bases to trimming and J lost 5 bases, with 1 base between them. The germline CDR1 and CDR2 sequences are MNHNY and SVGAGI (reference sequence). This CDR3 is built from 12 residues. The CDR3: CASSYSNEKLFF. CDR3 DNA sequence: TGTGCCAGCAGTTACTCGAATGAAAAACTGTTTTTT.

The CDR3 loop is CASSLDRTTNYGYTF. CDR3 sequence (DNA): TGTGCCAGCAGTTTGGACAGAACCACTAACTATGGCTACACCTTC. The V call is TRBV27, the J call TRBJ1-2, with D possibly TRBD1 on 6 matching bases. The CDR3 length is 15 residues. CDR1 is MNHEY, CDR2 SMNVEV, per germline (reference sequence). The germline V and J ends were trimmed by 3 bases and 0 bases, with 11 bases remaining between them.

The rearrangement joins TRBV11-2 to TRBJ1-6; D is uncertain. The V gene's germline CDR1 is SGHAT and CDR2 FQNNGV. The CDR3 has 16 residues. V lost 6 bases, J lost 7 bases, and 19 bases lay in between. This CDR3 reads CASSSWREERNSPLHF. CDR3 bases: TGTGCCAGCAGTTCGTGGCGGGAGGAGAGAAATTCACCCCTCCACTTT.

The chain uses TRBV6-1 and TRBJ1-2; D unclear. CDR3 length: 12 residues. V lost 8 bases and J 4 bases, leaving 11 bases between the germline ends. The germline V gene encodes CDR1 MNHNS and CDR2 SASEGT. The CDR3 DNA follows: TGTGCCAGCCGCCAAGGCCCCTATGGCTACACCTTC. Residues: CASRQGPYGYTF.

This chain's CDR3 is CASGRANTEAFF. The DNA of the CDR3 is TGTGCCAGCGGCAGGGCGAACACTGAAGCTTTCTTT. This sequence joins TRBV7-8 and TRBJ1-1; the D gene is possibly TRBD1 (5 bases). CDR3 length equals 12 residues. V lost 8 bases and J 1 base, leaving 8 bases between the germline ends. Germline V gene lookup returns CDR1 SGHVS and CDR2 FQNEAQ.

This clone was counted only a few times. The J gene is TRBJ1-6, the V gene TRBV5-4; 7 bases are shared with TRBD1. V shed 0 bases, J shed 2 bases, and the junction held 2 bases outside the gene matches. The CDR3 is 16 residues long. The germline gives CDR1 SGHNT, CDR2 YYREEE (reference sequence). In nucleotides, the CDR3 is TGTGCCAGCAGCTTGGTTGGGACAGCCTATAATTCACCCCTCCACTTT. It yields the protein CASSLVGTAYNSPLHF.

In its sample, this clone is medium-sized (0.01 to 0.1%). The gene calls are TRBV7-9 and TRBJ2-7, with 10 bases lining up with TRBD1. Trimming took 4 bases from V and 4 from J; bases not matched to a gene: 4. Per the germline V gene, CDR1 is SEHNR and CDR2 is FQNEAQ (reference sequence). The CDR3 runs to 14 residues. The CDR3 coding sequence is TGTGCCAGCAGCTGGACAGGGGGGAGTTACGAGCAGTACTTC. Protein sequence: CASSWTGGSYEQYF.

The rearrangement joins TRBV2 to TRBJ2-7; 9 bases match TRBD1. V was clipped by 6 bases and J by 2 bases; unmatched bases: 8. Germline CDR1 is SNHLY and CDR2 is FYNNEI. The CDR3 sequence is 15 residues long. The CDR3 nucleotides are TGTGCCAGCAGAATGAACCGGGACAGGGCCTACGAGCAGTACTTC. This translates into CASRMNRDRAYEQYF.

The rearrangement links TRBV7-9 to TRBJ1-2; D remains unclear. The CDR3 runs to 15 residues. V lost 2 bases to trimming and J lost 8 bases, with 18 bases between them. Germline CDR1 and CDR2: SEHNR and FQNEAQ (reference sequence). The CDR3 loop reads CASSLSYKGHEGYTF. Written as DNA, the CDR3 is TGTGCCAGCAGCTTATCTTACAAAGGGCACGAGGGCTACACCTTC.

This chain joins TRBV5-1 and TRBJ2-7; D possibly corresponds to TRBD1 (6 bases). The germline CDR1 and CDR2 sequences are SGHRS and YFSETQ. V lost 0 bases to trimming and J lost 2 bases, with 12 bases between them. CDR3 length: 15 residues. CDR3 sequence (DNA): TGCGCCAGCAGCTTGGCGAGGACAGCCGCCTACGAGCAGTACTTC. Its translation: CASSLARTAAYEQYF.

By sample share, this clone is medium-sized. J is TRBJ1-1 and V is TRBV9, with D perhaps matching TRBD1 (6 bases). V gave up 7 bases and J gave up 7 bases, with 14 bases separating them. The CDR3 spans 12 residues. CDR1 and CDR2 from the germline V gene are SGDLS and YYNGEE. CDR3 in DNA: TGTGCCAGCGTGGACAGACGGGGTGAAGCTTTCTTT. It is translated as CASVDRRGEAFF.

This chain connects TRBV13 to TRBJ2-3; 9 bases match TRBD2. V lost 5 bases and J lost 0; bases outside the gene matches: 6. Germline CDR1 and CDR2: PRHDT and FYEKMQ (reference sequence). CDR3 length: 16 residues. CDR3 in amino acids: CASSRSGGPSTDTQYF. CDR3 nucleotide sequence: TGTGCCAGCAGCCGTAGCGGGGGCCCCAGCACAGATACGCAGTATTTT.

In this sample, this clone is medium-sized. The chain employs TRBV7-6 and TRBJ1-5; possible D gene TRBD1, 5 bases. Germline lookup yields CDR1 SGHVS and CDR2 FNYEAQ. The V and J ends lost 1 base and 7 bases respectively, with 14 bases between them. There are 15 residues in the CDR3. The CDR3 loop is CASSLEGVRGQPQHF. The CDR3 nucleotides read TGTGCCAGCAGCTTAGAAGGGGTAAGGGGACAGCCCCAGCATTTT.